The 9 T cell receptor beta chains below come from one sample, sequenced in a study of monozygotic twins with inflammatory bowel disease (dated by TCRdb to between 2017 and 2020). Libraries were built with 5' RACE. Instrument used: Illumina HiSeq 2500. After reprocessing by TCRdb, each CDR3 protein sequence is one entry, and no DNA is given. This sample's records show some 130,000 distinct CDR3 sequences. Approximately 1.2% of the sample is held by the ten biggest clonotypes. Sequencing was performed on blood. These receptors all stem from a human donor with ulcerative colitis or Crohn's disease, or a healthy co-twin of an affected twin (not recorded which).

This rearrangement joins TRBV20-1 to TRBJ2-7; TCRdb outputs TRBD1, but without DNA this stays unchecked. The CDR3 totals 18 residues. Germline CDR1 DFQATT, CDR2 SNEGSKA (reference sequence). CDR3 region: CSARAYNTGDRITYEQYF.

The chain is built from TRBV6-5 and TRBJ1-1; absent DNA, TCRdb's TRBD1 call cannot be checked. The CDR3 covers 16 residues. From germline, CDR1 is MNHEY and CDR2 SVGAGI. CDR3 residues: CASSYPKARGPLEAFF.

The chain combines TRBV5-5 with TRBJ1-1; there is no DNA to check the TCRdb D call of TRBD1. Germline V CDR1 and CDR2: SGHKS, YYEKEE (reference sequence). CDR3 length: 17 residues. CDR3 region: CASGPDPGQGTNTEAFF.

The CDR3 is CSARSTGVSGMKGLFF. This sequence joins TRBV20-1 and TRBJ1-4; TCRdb indicates TRBD1, and absent DNA this call remains unverified. The CDR3 runs to 16 residues. Germline V gives CDR1 DFQATT, CDR2 SNEGSKA (reference sequence).

The genes are TRBV5-1 and TRBJ2-1; TCRdb gives TRBD1 as the D gene, but with no DNA this cannot be confirmed. The CDR3 has 15 amino acids. Germline V lookup: CDR1 SGHRS, CDR2 YFSETQ. CDR3 loop: CASSSRQGDGNEQFF.

CDR3 region: CASSAAGGLRYEQYF. The genes are TRBV6-2 or TRBV6-3 and TRBJ2-7; TCRdb indicates TRBD2, and absent DNA this call remains unverified. The CDR3 length is 15 residues. Germline CDR1 is MNHEY and CDR2 is SVGEGT.

The chain has TRBV6-1 and TRBJ1-4; TCRdb names TRBD1, which stays unverified in the absence of DNA. The germline CDR1 and CDR2 sequences are MNHNS and SASEGT. The CDR3 totals 14 residues. This CDR3 is CASRQETTNEKLIF.

This rearrangement joins TRBV5-1 to TRBJ1-5. The CDR3 runs 16 residues. From germline, CDR1 is SGHRS and CDR2 YFSETQ. This CDR3 reads CASSLDPGGGNQPQHF.

The chain has TRBV6-1 and TRBJ2-3; TCRdb selects TRBD2, and the lack of DNA leaves this call unchecked. The CDR3 extends over 15 amino acids. CDR1 and CDR2 from the germline V gene are MNHNS and SASEGT. The CDR3 reads CASTTTSGRLDTQYF.